The 31 T cell receptor beta chains below were found in one sample sequenced in a study of T cell responses to AZD1222 COVID-19 vaccine. Sequencing was performed with immunoSEQ multiplex PCR; in TCRdb, only in-frame clones are kept and a portion is missing. The data hold 85,000 to 120,000 clones, with roughly 86% observed a single time. This material consisted of peripheral blood, taken on day 0 of AZD1222 vaccination. The receptors derive from an adult in good health.

V is TRBV6-1 and J is TRBJ2-2; 11 bases are shared with TRBD2. The V and J ends lost 1 base and 4 bases, in that order; junction bases with no gene match: 11. The CDR3 is 19 amino acids. Germline-derived CDR1 and CDR2 are MNHNS and SASEGT. CDR3 nucleotides: TGTGCCAGCAGTGAAGTGCCCCTTTCTAGCGGGGGGTTCACCGGGGAGCTGTTTTTT. The encoded protein is CASSEVPLSSGGFTGELFF.

The genes are TRBV7-2 and TRBJ2-7; tentatively, D is TRBD1 or TRBD2 (7 bases each). Germline V gives CDR1 SGHTA, CDR2 FQGNSA. This CDR3 spans 15 amino acids. Trimming left V 7 bases short and J 5 bases short, with 21 bases between. CDR3 nucleotide sequence: TGTGCCAGCACCCCAGGGGGAGGGGCGATGAACGAGCAGTACTTC. Protein sequence: CASTPGGGAMNEQYF.

The rearrangement joins TRBV5-1 to TRBJ2-1; D remains unclear. V was clipped by 2 bases and J by 5 bases, with 2 bases between them. The CDR3 runs to 11 residues. Germline CDR1 SGHRS, CDR2 YFSETQ. This CDR3 is CASSLNNEQFF. As DNA, the CDR3 is TGCGCCAGCAGCTTAAACAATGAGCAGTTCTTC.

The chain joins TRBV5-1 to TRBJ1-4, with D perhaps TRBD1 (6 bases). The CDR3 loop spans 15 amino acids. Germline values: CDR1 SGHRS, CDR2 YFSETQ. V lost 10 bases and J lost 0, with 16 bases in between. In nucleotides, the CDR3 is TGCGCCTCAGGGGTGTCGGGTGCAACTAATGAAAAACTGTTTTTT. Amino acid sequence: CASGVSGATNEKLFF.

This sequence joins TRBV7-2 and TRBJ2-7; D is undetermined. CDR1 and CDR2 from the germline V gene are SGHTA and FQGNSA. V lost 3 bases, J lost 2 bases, and 14 bases lay in between. The CDR3 has 15 residues. The CDR3 DNA follows: TGTGCCAGCAGCTTGAGCGTCGGCGGAACCTACGAGCAGTACTTC. Protein product: CASSLSVGGTYEQYF.

V usage is TRBV3-1 (or the pseudogene TRBV3-2) and J usage is TRBJ2-7; TRBD1 matches 7 bases. The CDR3 covers 18 residues. V lost 0 bases to trimming and J lost 2 bases; unmatched junction nucleotides: 13. Germline V CDR1 and CDR2: LGHDT, YNNKEL (reference sequence). The CDR3 DNA reads as TGTGCCAGCAGCCAAGAAAGGCCTTGGGACAGTAACCCCTACGAGCAGTACTTC. Protein sequence: CASSQERPWDSNPYEQYF.

The DNA of the CDR3 is TGTGCCAGCAGCTTAACCAATTCGGGAGCCTACGAGCAGTACTTC. Its protein product is CASSLTNSGAYEQYF. This rearrangement joins TRBV7-8 to TRBJ2-7, with D possibly being TRBD2 (6 bases). This CDR3 region has 15 residues. Germline V lookup: CDR1 SGHVS, CDR2 FQNEAQ. With 2 bases removed from V and 2 bases from J, the gap between germline ends came to 13 bases. The entire variable domain, with the rest obtained from reference TRBV7-8 and TRBJ2-7, is as follows: GAGVSQSPRYKVAKRGQDVALRCDPISGHVSLFWYQQALGQGPEFLTYFQNEAQLDKSGLPSDRFFAERPEGSVSTLKIQRTQQEDSAVYLCASSLTNSGAYEQYFGPGTRLTVT.

The rearrangement links TRBV20-1 to TRBJ2-1; 13 nucleotides agree with TRBD2. Trimming took 3 bases from V and 13 from J; bases not matched to a gene: 9. This CDR3 contains 14 residues. CDR1 and CDR2 from the germline V gene are DFQATT and SNEGSKA (reference sequence). The CDR3 sequence is CSASGLAGESVQFF. For the CDR3, the DNA is TGCAGTGCTAGTGGACTAGCGGGGGAGTCAGTACAGTTCTTC.

The chain combines TRBV6-6 with TRBJ2-7; weak D call: TRBD1 (5 bases). Trimming took 2 bases from V and 0 from J, leaving 11 bases between them. Germline V gene sequence: CDR1 MNHNY, CDR2 SVGAGI (reference sequence). The CDR3 contains 15 residues. CDR3 amino acids: CASSYGARASYEQYF. The CDR3 nucleotides read TGTGCCAGCAGTTACGGGGCACGGGCCTCCTACGAGCAGTACTTC.

Only a few counts were recorded for this clone. The rearrangement links TRBV2 to TRBJ2-2, with 10 bases that match TRBD1. J gave up 4 bases and V 7 bases, and 15 bases lay outside the gene matches. The germline CDR1 and CDR2 sequences are SNHLY and FYNNEI. This CDR3 is built from 18 residues. The CDR3 DNA sequence: TGTGCCAGCACTAAAACTAGACTGGGGACAGGGGCCACCGGGGAGCTGTTTTTT. This gives the protein CASTKTRLGTGATGELFF.

The CDR3: CASSSTPSGKTYEQYF. For the CDR3, the DNA is TGTGCCAGCAGCTCCACCCCTAGCGGGAAGACCTACGAGCAGTACTTC. The chain joins TRBV9 to TRBJ2-7, with 9 bases aligning to TRBD2. Germline V CDR1 and CDR2: SGDLS, YYNGEE. CDR3 size: 16 residues. Losses at the gene ends were 4 bases for V and 2 bases for J; bases not matched to a gene: 10. Full variable domain (outside the CDR3, taken from reference TRBV9 and TRBJ2-7): DSGVTQTPKHLITATGQRVTLRCSPRSGDLSVYWYQQSLDQGLQFLIQYYNGEERAKGNILERFSAQQFPDLHSELNLSSLELGDSALYFCASSSTPSGKTYEQYFGPGTRLTVT.

This sequence joins TRBV20-1 and TRBJ2-5, with unresolved D. V lost 3 bases and J lost 5, with 4 bases in between. The CDR3 extends over 10 amino acids. Looked up from germline, CDR1 is DFQATT and CDR2 is SNEGSKA (reference sequence). Here the CDR3 DNA reads TGCAGTGCTAGTGAGGAGACCCAGTACTTC. As protein: CSASEETQYF.

The chain combines TRBV5-6 with TRBJ2-1; perhaps TRBD1 as D (5 bases). Germline CDR1 and CDR2: SGHDT and YYEEEE. This CDR3 has 14 residues. The V end was cut by 0 bases, the J end by 5 bases, with 9 bases between. The CDR3 bases are TGTGCCAGCAGCTTGGACGGCAGGGACAATGAGCAGTTCTTC. Protein: CASSLDGRDNEQFF.

V usage is TRBV7-3 and J usage is TRBJ2-1; no definite D call. CDR3 length equals 14 residues. Germline CDR1 and CDR2: SGHTA and FQGTGA. The ends were cut back, 3 bases at V and 5 bases at J, with 11 bases in the middle. As DNA, the CDR3 is TGTGCCAGCAGCTTCCGAGGCGTGGACAATGAGCAGTTCTTC. Translation gives CASSFRGVDNEQFF.

This CDR3 is CSVQLGTGGRTEAFF. The CDR3 nucleotides read TGCAGCGTTCAACTGGGGACAGGGGGCCGGACTGAAGCTTTCTTT. The J gene is TRBJ1-1, the V gene TRBV29-1; TRBD1 aligns across 12 bases. The junction had 9 bases not matched to a gene; V was cut back by 5 bases and J by 5 bases. CDR1 SQVTM and CDR2 ANQGSEA come from the germline V gene. The CDR3 spans 15 residues.

V and J are TRBV7-9 and TRBJ1-1; TRBD1 agrees at 9 bases. With V trimmed by 1 base and J by 1 base, 4 bases remained unmatched. The germline CDR1 and CDR2 sequences are SEHNR and FQNEAQ (reference sequence). The CDR3 has 16 amino acids. DNA of the CDR3: TGTGCCAGCAGCTTAGGGACAGGGGTCACGAACACTGAAGCTTTCTTT. Translated, it gives CASSLGTGVTNTEAFF.

This clone was observed a single time. This chain uses TRBV5-4 with TRBJ2-2, with a tentative D call TRBD1 (8 bases). V was shortened by 4 bases and J by 4 bases, with 17 bases between the two germline ends. CDR1 and CDR2 from the germline V gene are SGHNT and YYREEE (reference sequence). The CDR3 sequence is 16 residues long. CDR3 sequence (DNA): TGTGCCAGCAGCGTAGACAGGGGAGGGAGCACCGGGGAGCTGTTTTTT. Protein: CASSVDRGGSTGELFF.

The chain couples TRBV3-1 (or the pseudogene TRBV3-2) to TRBJ2-7, with D possibly TRBD1 on 5 matching bases. Germline V CDR1 and CDR2: LGHDT, YNNKEL (reference sequence). The CDR3 has 13 residues. Trimming removed 1 base at V and 7 bases at J, with 11 bases between. The CDR3 reads CASSQAPQGEQYF. The CDR3 coding sequence is TGTGCCAGCAGCCAAGCCCCCCAGGGTGAGCAGTACTTC.

The chain uses TRBV19 and TRBJ1-5; D gene uncertain. This CDR3 comprises 14 residues. CDR1 and CDR2 (germline): LNHDA, SQIVND (reference sequence). V lost 11 bases, J lost 4 bases, and 18 bases lay in between. CDR3 in DNA: TGTGCCTCAACGGAGAGACCCCAAAATCAGCCCCAGCATTTT. Its translation: CASTERPQNQPQHF.

V gene TRBV18 combines with J gene TRBJ1-5; D gene unclear. This CDR3 region has 15 residues. Germline CDR1 reads KGHSH; CDR2 reads LQKENI. The V gene lost 2 bases and the J gene lost 0 bases, with 8 bases spanning the gap. This CDR3 reads CASSPAGNSNQPQHF. The CDR3 DNA follows: TGTGCCAGCTCACCAGCGGGAAATAGCAATCAGCCCCAGCATTTT.

The CDR3 DNA reads TGTGCCACCAGCAGAGAGATTAGGGAGTTGGGAGAGACCCAGTACTTC. Protein sequence: CATSREIRELGETQYF. This chain connects TRBV15 to TRBJ2-5; tentative D call: TRBD2 (5 bases). V lost 0 bases and J lost 4, with 15 bases in between. The CDR3 totals 16 residues. Germline CDR1 is LNHNV and CDR2 is YYDKDF (reference sequence).

This clone was counted only a few times. The chain joins TRBV3-1 (or the pseudogene TRBV3-2) to TRBJ1-1; perhaps TRBD1 as D (5 bases). Trimming took 4 bases from V and 1 from J, leaving 13 bases between them. The CDR3 runs to 15 residues. CDR1 and CDR2 from the germline V gene are LGHDT and YNNKEL (reference sequence). The CDR3 sequence is CASSPRGRANTEAFF. CDR3 in DNA: TGTGCCAGCAGCCCTAGGGGACGGGCGAACACTGAAGCTTTCTTT.

For the CDR3, the DNA is TGTGCCAGCAGCTCCTCCCGGGACAGGGGGTACAATGAGCAGTTCTTC. This sequence encodes CASSSSRDRGYNEQFF. The gene calls are TRBV13 and TRBJ2-1, with 11 bases that match TRBD1. CDR1 is PRHDT, CDR2 FYEKMQ, per germline (reference sequence). This CDR3 has 16 residues. V trimming: 4 bases; J trimming: 4 bases; junction bases outside the gene matches: 6.

This chain uses TRBV7-3 with TRBJ2-2; tentatively, D is TRBD1 (7 bases). This CDR3 is 18 amino acids long. Germline V gene data show CDR1 as SGHTA and CDR2 as FQGTGA. With 5 bases removed from V and 4 bases from J, the gap between germline ends came to 23 bases. The CDR3 nucleotides are TGTGCCAGCAGCACACGCGCAGTGCGGGACAGAACCACCGGGGAGCTGTTTTTT. Its protein is CASSTRAVRDRTTGELFF.

This clone was recorded once. The V gene is TRBV14, the J gene TRBJ2-2; no firm D call. This CDR3 region has 16 residues. The V gene lost 0 bases and the J gene lost 0 bases, with 8 bases spanning the gap. Germline V lookup: CDR1 SGHDN, CDR2 FVKESK. The CDR3 loop reads CASSQERRPNTGELFF. CDR3 in DNA: TGTGCCAGCAGCCAAGAAAGGCGCCCGAACACCGGGGAGCTGTTTTTT.

The chain is built from TRBV30 and TRBJ1-5; 7 nucleotides match TRBD1. V trimming: 5 bases; J trimming: 0 bases; junction bases outside the gene matches: 1. Germline CDR1 is GTSNPN and CDR2 is SVGIG (reference sequence). This CDR3 is 13 amino acids long. DNA of the CDR3: TGTGCCTGGGGGACAGATAGCAATCAGCCCCAGCATTTT. Protein sequence: CAWGTDSNQPQHF.

The V and J genes are TRBV27 and TRBJ2-3; 7 bases are a match to TRBD1. The V segment lost 5 bases and the J segment 1 base; nucleotides outside the gene matches: 3. The CDR3 sequence is 14 residues long. From germline, CDR1 is MNHEY and CDR2 SMNVEV (reference sequence). The CDR3 DNA follows: TGTGCCAGCAGTACCGGACAGGGCACAGATACGCAGTATTTT. The encoded protein is CASSTGQGTDTQYF.

This clone was recorded once. CDR3 loop: CASSDRANEQFF. The DNA of the CDR3 is TGTGCCAGCAGCGACAGGGCCAATGAGCAGTTCTTC. The chain employs TRBV27 and TRBJ2-1, with 7 bases that match TRBD1. The J segment lost 6 bases and the V segment lost 6 bases, leaving 2 bases of the junction unmatched. The length of the CDR3 is 12 residues. Germline V gives CDR1 MNHEY, CDR2 SMNVEV (reference sequence).

This clone occurred a few times. This chain links TRBV7-9 with TRBJ2-7; possibly TRBD1 or TRBD2 for D (9 bases each). The CDR3 length is 14 residues. Germline V gene lookup returns CDR1 SEHNR and CDR2 FQNEAQ (reference sequence). Trimming shortened V by 4 bases and J by 4 bases, and 14 bases separated the two germline ends. This CDR3 reads CASSSSGTGYEQYF. CDR3 nucleotide sequence: TGTGCCAGCAGCTCTAGCGGGACAGGGTACGAGCAGTACTTC.

The chain has TRBV11-3 and TRBJ2-3; 7 bases agree with TRBD1. With 5 bases clipped from V and 1 base from J, the junction kept 3 bases outside the gene matches. Germline CDR1 reads SGHNT; CDR2 reads YENEEA. The CDR3 runs 14 residues. CDR3 residues: CASSRTGGTDTQYF. CDR3 nucleotide sequence: TGTGCCAGCAGCCGAACAGGGGGCACAGATACGCAGTATTTT.

This clone was observed a handful of times. The chain carries TRBV5-1 and TRBJ1-6; D uncertain. Trimming stripped 0 bases from V and 8 bases from J, with 12 bases between. CDR1 SGHRS and CDR2 YFSETQ come from the germline V gene. CDR3 size: 15 residues. CDR3 in DNA: TGCGCCAGCAGCTTGGGCACCTCTGGGGATTCACCCCTCCACTTT. Translation: CASSLGTSGDSPLHF. The full variable domain, with the rest looked up from reference TRBV5-1 and TRBJ1-6, is KAGVTQTPRYLIKTRGQQVTLSCSPISGHRSVSWYQQTPGQGLQFLFEYFSETQRNKGNFPGRFSGRQFSNSRSEMNVSTLELGDSALYLCASSLGTSGDSPLHFGNGTRLTVT.